This TCR beta chain was found in a study of T cell repertoires in aging, cancer and after chemotherapy. Background on the study: Healthy donor repertoires were recorded over several months to years and showed clear clonal overlap. Study-level points and caveats: Age-matched healthy donors had significantly more diverse, less clonal blood TCR repertoires than untreated cancer patients. Loss of evenness, beyond lost richness, contributed to age-related TCR diversity decline in cancer patients.

A note on this clonotype: The antigen remains undetermined.

TCR beta rearrangements were amplified from peripheral blood genomic DNA. Multiplex touch-down PCR with TRB-A/B primers amplified rearranged V-D-J TRB sequences. TCRdb re-called the multiplex PCR reads through MiXCR, storing one row per CDR3 protein. This table has thousands of distinct CDR3 sequences, roughly 36% appearing once. CDR3 length: 12 residues. V lost 5 bases and J 0 bases, leaving 7 bases between the germline ends. The germline V gene has CDR1 GTSNPN and CDR2 SVGIG (reference sequence). This chain joins TRBV30 and TRBJ1-1; D perhaps matches TRBD1 (5 bases). The sample comprised blood. This clonotype was sampled from a human donor in good health. CDR3 coding DNA: TGTGCCTGGTGGGGCATGAACACTGAAGCTTTCTTT. This sequence encodes CAWWGMNTEAFF.